The clone carrying this TCR beta chain has ten or more counts. This specimen belongs to a study of early T cells in non-severe SARS-CoV-2 infection. Study-wide context: Chains stayed unpaired after sequencing of bulk RNA from unsorted whole blood.

The CDR3 runs 15 residues. The germline gives CDR1 MNHNS, CDR2 SASEGT. J lost 3 bases, V lost 4 bases, and 7 bases had no gene match. Unique molecular identifiers tagged individual cDNA molecules. TCRdb re-called the 5' RACE reads through MiXCR, storing one row per CDR3 protein. Altogether about 80,000 distinct CDR3 sequences are present, 5% being singletons, with the ten largest covering around 7.8%. The gene calls are TRBV6-1 and TRBJ1-2, with TRBD1 identical over 8 bases. Specimen: whole blood, collected at baseline. The TCR was taken from an adult who was a healthcare worker with PCR-confirmed SARS-CoV-2 infection or an uninfected control (not recorded which). The CDR3 is CASSVETGVDYGYTF. The CDR3 DNA is TGTGCCAGCAGTGTAGAGACAGGGGTTGACTATGGCTACACCTTC.